This TCR beta chain was recorded in a study of T cell responses to AZD1222 COVID-19 vaccine. Study information: Timing groups of about 4 and about 12 weeks for second doses were pooled.

On this clone itself: Antigen unknown.

Overall study findings and caveats: In a largely white British group with more females than males, clonal diversity was possibly underestimated. Distributed over spike, vaccine-associated CD4 TCRs predominated at 160-218 and 743-854. Just five or six AZD1222 recipients were seropositive at baseline.

Sequenced by immunoSEQ multiplex PCR; TCRdb stores in-frame clones only, minus some. The table lists 100,000 to 150,000 clones, approximately 83% of them singletons. The CDR3 length is 14 residues. Germline CDR1 is SGDLS and CDR2 is YYNGEE. V dropped 4 bases and J dropped 5; count of bases not matched to a gene: 7. This specimen consisted of peripheral blood, obtained on day 0 of AZD1222 vaccination. The sequence was obtained from an adult in good health. The V and J genes are TRBV9 and TRBJ1-1; 8 nucleotides agree with TRBD1. CDR3: CASSPWTGRTEAFF. The DNA of the CDR3 is TGTGCCAGCAGCCCGTGGACAGGGCGAACTGAAGCTTTCTTT. Drawing the rest from reference TRBV9 and TRBJ1-1, the complete variable domain is DSGVTQTPKHLITATGQRVTLRCSPRSGDLSVYWYQQSLDQGLQFLIQYYNGEERAKGNILERFSAQQFPDLHSELNLSSLELGDSALYFCASSPWTGRTEAFFGQGTRLTVV.